These 13 T cell receptor beta chains came from one sample sequenced in a study of OX40 agonist ivuxolimab in advanced cancers. Here immunoSEQ multiplex PCR was the method, and the copy in TCRdb shows in-frame clones only, minus some. The sample lists 150,000 to 180,000 clones, around 94% occurring once. The specimen was CD4+ or CD8+ T cells sorted from blood, collected in a trial of the OX40 agonist ivuxolimab. These receptor sequences come from an adult with an advanced solid tumor such as melanoma, head and neck, liver or kidney cancer.

This clone appeared a few times. V gene TRBV6-1 combines with J gene TRBJ1-1, with D possibly being TRBD1 (5 bases). This CDR3 spans 15 amino acids. The V end was cut by 6 bases, the J end by 0 bases, with 14 bases between. The germline V gene has CDR1 MNHNS and CDR2 SASEGT. The CDR3 sequence: CASRTQWGVNTEAFF. The DNA of the CDR3 is TGTGCCAGCAGGACCCAGTGGGGCGTGAACACTGAAGCTTTCTTT.

The chain recombines TRBV4-3 with TRBJ1-4; D remains ambiguous. Germline-derived CDR1 and CDR2 are LGHNA and YSLEER. Trimming took 1 base from V and 7 from J, leaving 13 bases between them. This CDR3 region has 15 residues. The CDR3 loop is CASSQVPAAGEKLFF. The CDR3 DNA is TGCGCCAGCAGCCAAGTCCCGGCGGCGGGTGAAAAACTGTTTTTT.

The chain is built from TRBV2 and TRBJ2-4, with 7 positions matching TRBD2. The V and J ends lost 0 bases and 3 bases, in that order; junction bases with no gene match: 2. Germline lookup yields CDR1 SNHLY and CDR2 FYNNEI. The CDR3 contains 15 residues. The CDR3 nucleotides read TGTGCCAGCAGTGAAGCGGCTAGCGGCAAAAACATTCAGTACTTC. This gives the protein CASSEAASGKNIQYF.

This chain uses TRBV6-5 with TRBJ2-7; TRBD2 might be the D (5 bases). The V and J ends lost 2 bases and 2 bases respectively, with 16 bases between them. CDR3 length: 16 residues. Germline CDR1 reads MNHEY; CDR2 reads SVGAGI. CDR3 bases: TGTGCCAGCAGTTACAGCGTGTTGGGGAGTACCTACGAGCAGTACTTC. This codes for CASSYSVLGSTYEQYF.

This sequence joins TRBV18 and TRBJ1-2, with 10 bases fitting TRBD1. Germline V lookup: CDR1 KGHSH, CDR2 LQKENI. V was pared by 3 bases and J by 9 bases, with 7 bases of the junction left unmatched. There are 14 residues in the CDR3. CDR3 region: CASSPDPGQGSYTF. The DNA for the CDR3 is TGTGCCAGCTCACCTGACCCGGGACAGGGGAGCTACACCTTC.

The genes are TRBV2 and TRBJ1-1, with 7 bases lining up with TRBD1. V shed 4 bases, J shed 8 bases, and the junction held 1 base outside the gene matches. The CDR3 loop spans 11 amino acids. Germline V gives CDR1 SNHLY, CDR2 FYNNEI. CDR3 region: CASSGTGEAFF. CDR3 in DNA: TGTGCCAGCAGTGGGACAGGAGAAGCTTTCTTT.

CDR3 loop: CASSFFGGGNQPQHF. CDR3 coding DNA: TGTGCCAGCAGTTTTTTCGGGGGCGGGAATCAGCCCCAGCATTTT. The chain combines TRBV28 with TRBJ1-5, with D possibly TRBD1 on 6 matching bases. The CDR3 has 15 residues. CDR1 and CDR2 (germline): MDHEN, SYDVKM. V was pared by 3 bases and J by 4 bases, with 13 bases between.

The chain recombines TRBV6-1 with TRBJ2-7, with D possibly being TRBD2 (5 bases). The CDR3 is made up of 14 amino acids. The germline V and J ends were trimmed by 2 bases and 4 bases, with 12 bases remaining between them. In germline, CDR1 is MNHNS, CDR2 SASEGT. The DNA of the CDR3 is TGTGCCAGCAGTGAATTTGGGAGAAGGTACGAGCAGTACTTC. Protein: CASSEFGRRYEQYF.

V is TRBV5-1 and J is TRBJ2-5; no clear D gene. The CDR3 spans 13 residues. The V and J ends lost 0 bases and 4 bases respectively, with 7 bases between them. Germline-derived CDR1 and CDR2 are SGHRS and YFSETQ. The CDR3 sequence is CASSLAGVETQYF. CDR3 bases: TGCGCCAGCAGCTTGGCCGGCGTAGAGACCCAGTACTTC.

The J gene is TRBJ2-7, the V gene TRBV18, with 8 bases aligning to TRBD1. The V gene's germline CDR1 is KGHSH and CDR2 LQKENI. The CDR3 has 18 amino acids. With 0 bases clipped from V and 6 bases from J, the junction kept 16 bases outside the gene matches. The DNA of the CDR3 is TGTGCCAGCTCACCACCGAATATGCGACAGGGGACCGGGAGCGAGCAGTACTTC. Encoded protein: CASSPPNMRQGTGSEQYF.

J is TRBJ2-2 and V is TRBV19, with 7 bases aligning to TRBD1. J gave up 4 bases and V 5 bases, and 4 bases lay outside the gene matches. The CDR3 runs to 14 residues. The germline gives CDR1 LNHDA, CDR2 SQIVND (reference sequence). The CDR3 sequence: CASSFGTVTGELFF. In DNA, the CDR3 is TGTGCCAGTAGTTTCGGGACAGTCACCGGGGAGCTGTTTTTT.

The gene calls are TRBV11-2 and TRBJ1-1; D is unclear. The V gene lost 0 bases and the J gene lost 6 bases, with 8 bases spanning the gap. The CDR3 has 13 residues. CDR1 and CDR2 (germline): SGHAT, FQNNGV. The CDR3: CASSLDVRSEAFF. The CDR3 DNA is TGTGCCAGCAGCTTAGATGTGAGGTCTGAAGCTTTCTTT.

The CDR3 region is CASKGTLIEQFF. In DNA form, the CDR3 reads TGTGCCAGCAAAGGGACCCTAATCGAGCAGTTCTTC. The chain recombines TRBV28 with TRBJ2-1; TRBD1 or TRBD2 may be the D gene (5 bases each). The V gene's germline CDR1 is MDHEN and CDR2 SYDVKM. V shed 7 bases and J shed 10 bases, with 14 bases lying between them. CDR3 length equals 12 residues.